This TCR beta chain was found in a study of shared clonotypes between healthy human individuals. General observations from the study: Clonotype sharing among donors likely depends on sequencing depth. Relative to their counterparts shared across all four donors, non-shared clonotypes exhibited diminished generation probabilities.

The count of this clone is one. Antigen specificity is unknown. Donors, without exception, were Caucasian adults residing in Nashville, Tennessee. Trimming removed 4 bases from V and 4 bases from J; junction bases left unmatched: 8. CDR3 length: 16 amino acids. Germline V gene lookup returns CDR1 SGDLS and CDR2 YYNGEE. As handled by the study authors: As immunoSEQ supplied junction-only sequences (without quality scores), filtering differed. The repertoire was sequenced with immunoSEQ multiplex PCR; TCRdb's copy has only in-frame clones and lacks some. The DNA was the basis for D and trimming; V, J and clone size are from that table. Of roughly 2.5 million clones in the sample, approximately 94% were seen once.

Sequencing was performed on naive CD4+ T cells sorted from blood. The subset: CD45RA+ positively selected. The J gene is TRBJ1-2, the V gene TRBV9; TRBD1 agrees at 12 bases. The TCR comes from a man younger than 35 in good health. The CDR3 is CASSSRGTGGLYGYTF. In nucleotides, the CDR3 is TGTGCCAGCAGCTCCAGGGGGACAGGGGGCCTCTATGGCTACACCTTC.